This is a list of T cell receptor beta chains from one sample in a study of shared clonotypes between healthy human individuals. Method: immunoSEQ multiplex PCR; TCRdb's copy keeps in-frame clones and lacks some. This sample carries around 940,000 clones, less than 85% of them seen once, and the ten largest clones take about 1.5%. The sequencing sample was made of memory CD4+ T cells sorted from blood. The receptors derive from a man between 18 and 35 years old in good health. Each CDR3 is given with its conserved first and last residue. The D gene is left open where the match is weak. Rows may omit the clone size; those that give it use once, few, many or a size class.

CDR3 length: 16; clone size: NA; D gene: TRBD2; J gene: TRBJ2-1; V gene: TRBV5-1; CDR3 DNA: TGCGCCAGCAGTGTGGGAGGAAGCGGGAGGGCAGATGAGCAGTTCTTC; CDR3 protein: CASSVGGSGRADEQFF
CDR3 length: 13; clone size: NA; D gene: NA; J gene: TRBJ1-2; V gene: TRBV18; CDR3 DNA: TGTGCCAGCTCACCGGCAGAGGACTATGGCTACACCTTC; CDR3 protein: CASSPAEDYGYTF
CDR3 length: 11; clone size: NA; D gene: NA; J gene: TRBJ2-7; V gene: TRBV10-2; CDR3 DNA: TGCGCCAGCGGTATCTCCTACGAGCAGTACTTC; CDR3 protein: CASGISYEQYF
CDR3 length: 18; clone size: once; D gene: TRBD1; J gene: TRBJ2-6; V gene: TRBV14; CDR3 DNA: TGTGCCAGCAGCCCAACCGGGACAGCGCTACAAGGGGCCAACGTCCTGACTTTC; CDR3 protein: CASSPTGTALQGANVLTF
CDR3 length: 15; clone size: NA; D gene: TRBD2; J gene: TRBJ2-1; V gene: TRBV7-9; CDR3 DNA: TGTGCCAGCAGCATACTAGCGGGGAAATACAATGAGCAGTTCTTC; CDR3 protein: CASSILAGKYNEQFF
CDR3 length: 15; clone size: many; D gene: NA; J gene: TRBJ1-5; V gene: TRBV7-9; CDR3 DNA: TGTGCCAGCAGCCCCCCGGGCAGGGTGGAACAGCCCCAGCATTTT; CDR3 protein: CASSPPGRVEQPQHF
CDR3 length: 13; clone size: NA; D gene: NA; J gene: TRBJ1-5; V gene: TRBV13; CDR3 DNA: TGTGCCAGCACCACTGGGCCGGGACAGCCCCAGCATTTT; CDR3 protein: CASTTGPGQPQHF
CDR3 length: 16; clone size: NA; D gene: NA; J gene: TRBJ2-6; V gene: TRBV27; CDR3 DNA: TGTGCCAGCAGTCAGGGGTCCTCTTACGGGGCCAACGTCCTGACTTTC; CDR3 protein: CASSQGSSYGANVLTF
CDR3 length: 15; clone size: few; D gene: TRBD2; J gene: TRBJ2-2; V gene: TRBV9; CDR3 DNA: TGTGCCAGCAAGAGCGGGGGCTCGAACACCGGGGAGCTGTTTTTT; CDR3 protein: CASKSGGSNTGELFF
CDR3 length: 13; clone size: few; D gene: NA; J gene: TRBJ1-1; V gene: TRBV30; CDR3 DNA: TGTGCCTGGAGTGTAGCCCGGGGCACTGAAGCTTTCTTT; CDR3 protein: CAWSVARGTEAFF
CDR3 length: 13; clone size: NA; D gene: NA; J gene: TRBJ1-1; V gene: TRBV19; CDR3 DNA: TGTGCCAGTAGTTTGCGCAGCCCCGCTGAAGCTTTCTTT; CDR3 protein: CASSLRSPAEAFF
CDR3 length: 14; clone size: once; D gene: TRBD1; J gene: TRBJ2-7; V gene: TRBV7-8; CDR3 DNA: TGTGCCAGCAGCTTAGGGACAGGGTCCTACGAGCAGTACTTC; CDR3 protein: CASSLGTGSYEQYF
CDR3 length: 15; clone size: NA; D gene: TRBD2; J gene: TRBJ2-1; V gene: TRBV7-3; CDR3 DNA: TGTGCCAGCAGCTTAACGAGCGGGGGATTGAATGAGCAGTTCTTC; CDR3 protein: CASSLTSGGLNEQFF
CDR3 length: 14; clone size: NA; D gene: TRBD1; J gene: TRBJ1-2; V gene: TRBV2; CDR3 DNA: TGTGCCAGCAGTGTGACAGGGGGAGACTATGGCTACACCTTC; CDR3 protein: CASSVTGGDYGYTF
CDR3 length: 15; clone size: NA; D gene: NA; J gene: TRBJ2-1; V gene: TRBV18; CDR3 DNA: TGTGCCAGCTCACCACGGCCGAGACTGTCGGGGGAGCAGTTCTTC; CDR3 protein: CASSPRPRLSGEQFF
CDR3 length: 15; clone size: NA; D gene: NA; J gene: TRBJ2-2; V gene: TRBV7-2; CDR3 DNA: TGTGCCAGCAGTCCAGATCCTGCGAACACCGGGGAGCTGTTTTTT; CDR3 protein: CASSPDPANTGELFF
CDR3 length: 15; clone size: NA; D gene: NA; J gene: TRBJ2-2; V gene: TRBV30; CDR3 DNA: TGTGCCTGGAGTTTCCTAGTAGTTTCCACCGGGGAGCTGTTTTTT; CDR3 protein: CAWSFLVVSTGELFF
CDR3 length: 15; clone size: NA; D gene: TRBD1; J gene: TRBJ2-2; V gene: TRBV27; CDR3 DNA: TGTGCCAGCAGTTTATTCGCAGGGGGCACCGGGGAGCTGTTTTTT; CDR3 protein: CASSLFAGGTGELFF
CDR3 length: 12; clone size: NA; D gene: NA; J gene: TRBJ2-4; V gene: TRBV5-6; CDR3 DNA: TGTGCCAGCAGCTTGGGTAAAAACATTCAGTACTTC; CDR3 protein: CASSLGKNIQYF
CDR3 length: 16; clone size: NA; D gene: NA; J gene: TRBJ2-5; V gene: TRBV2; CDR3 DNA: TGTGCCAGCAGTGAAGCGCTGAAGGGCCGAGAAGAGACCCAGTACTTC; CDR3 protein: CASSEALKGREETQYF
CDR3 length: 13; clone size: NA; D gene: NA; J gene: TRBJ2-7; V gene: TRBV5-4; CDR3 DNA: TGTGCCAGCAGCTTGGATGGGGCCGGGGTGCAGTACTTC; CDR3 protein: CASSLDGAGVQYF
CDR3 length: 14; clone size: NA; D gene: TRBD2; J gene: TRBJ2-3; V gene: TRBV5-1; CDR3 DNA: TGCGCCAGCAGCTTTAGCGGGAGTACAGATACGCAGTATTTT; CDR3 protein: CASSFSGSTDTQYF
CDR3 length: 14; clone size: NA; D gene: NA; J gene: TRBJ2-7; V gene: TRBV5-1; CDR3 DNA: TGCGCCAGCAGCTCCCGGGACAATCCACCTGAGCAGTACTTC; CDR3 protein: CASSSRDNPPEQYF
CDR3 length: 16; clone size: NA; D gene: NA; J gene: TRBJ1-2; V gene: TRBV7-2; CDR3 DNA: TGTGCCAGCAGTAGCGGCGGGGGAGGGTCGGTTTATGGCTACACCTTC; CDR3 protein: CASSSGGGGSVYGYTF
CDR3 length: 17; clone size: NA; D gene: NA; J gene: TRBJ2-6; V gene: TRBV4-2; CDR3 DNA: TGTGCCAGCAGCGTGGGGCTAGCCCCCTCAGGGGCCAACGTCCTGACTTTC; CDR3 protein: CASSVGLAPSGANVLTF
CDR3 length: 13; clone size: few; D gene: NA; J gene: TRBJ1-1; V gene: TRBV18; CDR3 DNA: TGTGCCAGCTCACCACCGACCAACGAGGGAGCTTTCTTT; CDR3 protein: CASSPPTNEGAFF
CDR3 length: 17; clone size: NA; D gene: TRBD2; J gene: TRBJ2-1; V gene: TRBV7-9; CDR3 DNA: TGTGCCAGCAGCCCTAGGCCCGCGGGAGGGATTTACAATGAGCAGTTCTTC; CDR3 protein: CASSPRPAGGIYNEQFF
CDR3 length: 16; clone size: NA; D gene: TRBD2; J gene: TRBJ2-7; V gene: TRBV4-1; CDR3 DNA: TGCGCCAGCAGCCCACCCGGGACTAGAGGGTCCTACGAGCAGTACTTC; CDR3 protein: CASSPPGTRGSYEQYF
CDR3 length: 12; clone size: NA; D gene: NA; J gene: TRBJ2-1; V gene: TRBV6-6; CDR3 DNA: TGTGCCAGCTGGGGCAGGTACAATGAGCAGTTCTTC; CDR3 protein: CASWGRYNEQFF
CDR3 length: 14; clone size: NA; D gene: TRBD1; J gene: TRBJ1-5; V gene: TRBV28; CDR3 DNA: TGTGCCAGCAGACGGCCGGGACAGTTACAGCCCCAGCATTTT; CDR3 protein: CASRRPGQLQPQHF